Detailed here is one TCR beta chain. This specimen comes from a study of shared clonotypes between healthy human individuals. This CDR3 has 16 amino acids. Trimming took off 5 bases at V and 6 bases at J, with 21 bases between the two ends. Germline V gene sequence: CDR1 MNHEY, CDR2 SMNVEV (reference sequence). Repertoires were generated with immunoSEQ multiplex PCR, while TCRdb's copy carries only in-frame clones and drops some. The top ten clones hold 34% of a sample with 550,000 to 800,000 clones, 90% of them seen once. The sequencing input was memory CD8+ T cells from PBMCs. Subset reported: CD45RO+ cells pooled with CCR7-negative TemRA cells. This chain connects TRBV27 to TRBJ2-3, with D perhaps matching TRBD2 (6 bases). The receptor comes from a young man in good health. Some clones in this sample may be carry-over from other donors' samples. The CDR3 loop is CASSPLPGLSPDTQYF. Here the CDR3 DNA reads TGTGCCAGCAGTCCGTTACCGGGACTTTCCCCGGATACGCAGTATTTT.